This T cell receptor (beta chain) originates from a study of blood T cell repertoires in COVID-19. Study in general: From the United States, Italy and Spain came samples of acute and convalescent COVID-19. Sample material is recorded as cDNA or gDNA derived from T cells, B-cell-depleted T cells, or PBMCs.

In this sample, this clone turned up once. As originally analysed: Amplification from reference gene primers served as the basis for estimated nucleated cell counts. Data came from immunoSEQ multiplex PCR; TCRdb stores just in-frame clones and leaves some out. That table is the source of V, J and clone size, and D and trimming were worked out from the DNA. The sample yields about 150,000 clones, approximately 80% seen once. Unmatched junction bases numbered 6, after V lost 5 bases and J lost 4 bases. CDR3 size: 15 residues. Germline-derived CDR1 and CDR2 are KGHDR and SFDVKD. The material sequenced was peripheral blood. The chain employs TRBV24-1 and TRBJ2-2; 7 nucleotides line up with TRBD2. This receptor was obtained from a man aged 55 to 70 with acute or convalescent COVID-19. The CDR3 spells CATSGGGVPTGELFF. CDR3 nucleotides: TGTGCCACCAGTGGGGGAGGGGTTCCCACCGGGGAGCTGTTTTTT.